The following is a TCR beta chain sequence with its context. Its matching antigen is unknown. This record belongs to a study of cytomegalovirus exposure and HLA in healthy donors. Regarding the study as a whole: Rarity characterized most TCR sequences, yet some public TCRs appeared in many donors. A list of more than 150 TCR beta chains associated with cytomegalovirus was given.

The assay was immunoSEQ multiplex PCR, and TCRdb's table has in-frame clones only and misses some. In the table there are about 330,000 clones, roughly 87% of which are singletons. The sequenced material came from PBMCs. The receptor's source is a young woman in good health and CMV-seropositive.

Here the CDR3 DNA reads TGCGCCAGCAGCCAAGATCAACGCGCTTTAAACTACGAGCAGTACTTC. Translated: CASSQDQRALNYEQYF. V and J are TRBV4-3 and TRBJ2-7; no firm D call. This CDR3 contains 16 residues. The ends were cut back, 0 bases at V and 3 bases at J, with 15 bases in the middle. Germline V lookup: CDR1 LGHNA, CDR2 YSLEER.